Detailed here is one T cell receptor (beta chain). The antigen it binds to is not known. The data originate from a study of monozygotic twins with inflammatory bowel disease (dated by TCRdb to the late 2010s). Background for the entire study: The complete study included 28 monozygotic twin pairs: 19 IBD-discordant Danish pairs and nine German pairs, of which four were IBD-concordant and five were IBD-discordant. Within discordant pairs, disease-associated traits were sought mainly by comparing IBD patients with their genetically identical healthy co-twins. Each individual had, on average, about 151 000 unique TCRalpha sequences and 181 000 unique TCRbeta sequences available for analysis.

The CDR3 measures 14 amino acids from cysteine to phenylalanine. Only the protein is on record. The CDR1 and CDR2 encoded by the germline V gene are KGHSH and LQKENI. An approximately 2.6 ml peripheral blood sample was drawn into PAXgene tubes per donor and stored at -80°C. Without any T cell sorting, total RNA was extracted from whole blood using the PAXgene blood miRNA kit on an automated QIAcube. Peripheral blood from monozygotic twin pairs concordant or discordant for inflammatory bowel disease was subjected to deep TCRalpha and TCRbeta repertoire profiling with unique molecular barcoding. Smoking habits were recorded for all twin pairs, and individuals were classified as current, former or never smokers. Overall study results and their limits: A decrease in TCRbeta repertoire diversity, as measured by inverse Simpson index, was observed in IBD patients compared with their healthy co-twins. The results gave no support for a single strong signal or clonotype linked to IBD. Compared with healthy twins, IBD patients had fewer clonotypes in common with other individuals, a difference most pronounced in patients showing signs of disease activity. Because patients were on differing immunosuppressive treatments, the repertoires may have picked up extra background noise and inter-individual variability. Repertoire similarity did not differ between concordant and discordant twins, possibly due to limited statistical power. The analysis was unable to tell apart different T cell subtypes.

Receptors were amplified or captured by 5' RACE. The input for every TCR library was approximately 3,500 ng of total RNA. For each sample, cDNA synthesis was carried out in eight separate reactions using SMARTScribe reverse transcriptase. During cDNA synthesis, template switching was used to introduce unique molecular identifiers that contained a 6-nucleotide sample barcode. Two nested PCRs of roughly 15 and 9 cycles amplified the TCRalpha and TCRbeta cDNA, and bead purification followed each PCR. Before amplification, the cDNA was treated with uracil DNA-glycosylase and purified using the QIAquick PCR purification kit. The second PCR added Illumina TruSeq-compatible adapters along with sample-specific barcodes. TapeStation and Qubit were used to check library quality and concentration, and 5 ng of each library was pooled. Sequencing of the pooled libraries was done on an Illumina HiSeq2500 single-index Rapid Run using custom sequencing primers and 2 x 100 bp reads. Turning to the authors' computational methods: MiGEC version 1.2.6 was used for UMI-based consensus assembly to correct PCR and sequencing errors. MiXCR version 2.1.1 handled V(D)J alignment, clonotype assembly and CDR3 extraction. Gene usage, clonotype sharing and MAIT/NKT TCR abundance were normalised by analysing the top 1000, 10 000 and 20 000 clonotypes per sample. Diversity was computed as the inverse Simpson index with the vegan R package after downsampling to 27 000 UMIs. Statistical testing used paired Mann-Whitney U tests on the discordant twin pairs and applied Benjamini-Hochberg correction for multiple testing. The reads went through TCRdb reprocessing, and each CDR3 protein sequence gets one entry with no DNA. The V and J calls come from TCRdb's annotation, not from the publication. The sample has hundreds of thousands of distinct CDR3 sequences on record. The ten largest account for approximately 5.4% of the sample.

This receptor was taken from a human donor with ulcerative colitis or Crohn's disease, or a healthy co-twin of an affected twin (not recorded which). The sequenced material came from blood. The chain couples TRBV18 to TRBJ1-1; TCRdb proposes TRBD1, but this gene call is untestable without DNA. The CDR3 loop reads CASSPAGVGTEAFF. The reference TRBV18 and TRBJ1-1 proteins fill in what lies around the CDR3, so the full variable domain reads NAGVMQNPRHLVRRRGQEARLRCSPMKGHSHVYWYRQLPEEGLKFMVYLQKENIIDESGMPKERFSAEFPKEGPSILRIQQVVRGDSAAYFCASSPAGVGTEAFFGQGTRLTVV.